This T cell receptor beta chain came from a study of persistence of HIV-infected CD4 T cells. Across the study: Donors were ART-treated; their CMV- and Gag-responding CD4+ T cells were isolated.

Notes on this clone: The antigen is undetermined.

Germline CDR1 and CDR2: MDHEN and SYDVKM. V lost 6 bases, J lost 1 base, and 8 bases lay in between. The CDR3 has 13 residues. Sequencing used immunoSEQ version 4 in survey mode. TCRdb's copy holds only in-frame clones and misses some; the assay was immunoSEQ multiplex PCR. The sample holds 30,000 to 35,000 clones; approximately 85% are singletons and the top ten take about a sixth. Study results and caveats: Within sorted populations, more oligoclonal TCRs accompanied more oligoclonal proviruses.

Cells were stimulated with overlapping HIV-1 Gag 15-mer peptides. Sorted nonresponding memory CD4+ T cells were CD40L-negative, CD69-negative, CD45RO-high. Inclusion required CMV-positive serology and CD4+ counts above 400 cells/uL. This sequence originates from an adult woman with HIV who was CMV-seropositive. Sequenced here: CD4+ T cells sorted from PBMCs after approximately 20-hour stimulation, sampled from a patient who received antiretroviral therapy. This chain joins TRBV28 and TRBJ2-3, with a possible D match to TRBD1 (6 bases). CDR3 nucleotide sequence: TGTGCCAGCAGGGACAGTCGCACAGATACGCAGTATTTT. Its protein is CASRDSRTDTQYF.